This TCR beta chain was sequenced for a study of blood T cell repertoires in COVID-19. This CDR3 comprises 14 residues. The germline V gene has CDR1 SGHRS and CDR2 YFSETQ. The V gene lost 0 bases and the J gene lost 4 bases, with 10 bases spanning the gap. The protocol was immunoSEQ multiplex PCR, while the TCRdb copy is restricted to in-frame clones and leaves out a portion. Of a few hundred thousand clones in the sample, 90% are singletons; the top ten hold around 4.4%. The receptor was derived from a woman aged 18-29 years with acute COVID-19. Material for sequencing was PBMCs or T cells enriched from blood (not recorded which). The gene calls are TRBV5-1 and TRBJ1-1; tentative D call: TRBD1 (5 bases). CDR3 sequence: CASSLVGGGTEAFF. CDR3 nucleotides: TGCGCCAGCAGCTTGGTGGGGGGAGGCACTGAAGCTTTCTTT.